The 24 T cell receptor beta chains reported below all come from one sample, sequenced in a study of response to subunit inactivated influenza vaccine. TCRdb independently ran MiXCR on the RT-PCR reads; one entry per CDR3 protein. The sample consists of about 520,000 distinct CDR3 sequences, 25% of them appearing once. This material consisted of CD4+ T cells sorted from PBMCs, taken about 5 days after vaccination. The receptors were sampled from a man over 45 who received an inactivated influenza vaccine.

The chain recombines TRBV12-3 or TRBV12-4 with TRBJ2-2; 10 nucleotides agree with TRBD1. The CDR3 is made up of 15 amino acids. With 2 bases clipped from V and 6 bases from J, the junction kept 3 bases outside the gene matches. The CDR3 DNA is TGTGCCAGCAGTTTAAGGGACAGGGGTCCCGGGGAGCTGTTTTTT. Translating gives CASSLRDRGPGELFF.

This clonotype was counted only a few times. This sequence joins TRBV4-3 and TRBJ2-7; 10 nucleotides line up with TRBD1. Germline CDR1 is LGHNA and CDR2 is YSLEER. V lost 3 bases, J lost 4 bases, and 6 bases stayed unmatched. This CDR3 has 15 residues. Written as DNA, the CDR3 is TGCGCCAGCAGCCACTCTCCGGGACAGGGGTACGAGCAGTACTTC. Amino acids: CASSHSPGQGYEQYF.

The CDR3 sequence: CASSRPGQENYGYTF. The CDR3 nucleotides are TGTGCCAGCAGCCGACCGGGACAGGAAAACTATGGCTACACCTTC. V usage is TRBV5-6 and J usage is TRBJ1-2, with 8 bases matching TRBD1. With 4 bases clipped from V and 2 bases from J, the junction kept 7 bases outside the gene matches. Germline lookup yields CDR1 SGHDT and CDR2 YYEEEE. The length of the CDR3 is 15 residues. The full variable domain, its missing parts supplied by reference TRBV5-6 and TRBJ1-2, is DAGVTQSPTHLIKTRGQQVTLRCSPKSGHDTVSWYQQALGQGPQFIFQYYEEEERQRGNFPDRFSGHQFPNYSSELNVNALLLGDSALYLCASSRPGQENYGYTFGSGTRLTVV.

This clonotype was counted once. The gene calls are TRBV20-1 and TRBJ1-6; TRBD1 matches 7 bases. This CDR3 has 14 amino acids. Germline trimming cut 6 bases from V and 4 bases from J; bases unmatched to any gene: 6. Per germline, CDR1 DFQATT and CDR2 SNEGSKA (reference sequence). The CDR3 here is CSAPRDSYNSPLHF. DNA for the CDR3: TGCAGTGCCCCAAGGGACAGTTATAATTCACCCCTCCACTTT.

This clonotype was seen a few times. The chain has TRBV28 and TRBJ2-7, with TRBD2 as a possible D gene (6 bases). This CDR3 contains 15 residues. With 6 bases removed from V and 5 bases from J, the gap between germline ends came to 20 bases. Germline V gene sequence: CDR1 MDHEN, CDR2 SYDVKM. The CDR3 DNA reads TGTGCCAGCAGGGGGGGTGGAGGGAAAGGCAACGAGCAGTACTTC. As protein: CASRGGGGKGNEQYF.

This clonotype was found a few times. The CDR3 bases are TGCAGCGTTGAGGGTCTGGAAGAGACCCAGTACTTC. It is translated as CSVEGLEETQYF. The chain recombines TRBV29-1 with TRBJ2-5; the D is unclear. Germline lookup yields CDR1 SQVTM and CDR2 ANQGSEA. V was pared by 3 bases and J by 3 bases, with 8 bases between. This CDR3 spans 12 amino acids.

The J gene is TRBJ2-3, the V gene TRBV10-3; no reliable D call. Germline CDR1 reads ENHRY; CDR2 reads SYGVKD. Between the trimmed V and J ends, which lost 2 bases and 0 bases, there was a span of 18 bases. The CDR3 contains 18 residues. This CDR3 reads CAISEAVYSSPSTDTQYF. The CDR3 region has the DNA TGTGCCATCAGTGAGGCGGTGTACTCCTCTCCTAGCACAGATACGCAGTATTTT.

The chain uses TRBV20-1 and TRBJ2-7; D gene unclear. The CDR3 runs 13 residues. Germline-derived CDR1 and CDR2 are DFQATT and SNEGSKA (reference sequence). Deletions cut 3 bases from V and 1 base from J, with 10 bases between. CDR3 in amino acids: CSASLVGSYEQYF. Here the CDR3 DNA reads TGCAGTGCTAGTCTGGTGGGTTCCTACGAGCAGTACTTC.

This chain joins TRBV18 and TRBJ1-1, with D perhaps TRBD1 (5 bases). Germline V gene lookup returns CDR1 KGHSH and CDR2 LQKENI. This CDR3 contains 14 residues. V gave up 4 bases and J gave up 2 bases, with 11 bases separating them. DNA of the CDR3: TGTGCCAGCTCACTAGACAGACGAAACACTGAAGCTTTCTTT. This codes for CASSLDRRNTEAFF.

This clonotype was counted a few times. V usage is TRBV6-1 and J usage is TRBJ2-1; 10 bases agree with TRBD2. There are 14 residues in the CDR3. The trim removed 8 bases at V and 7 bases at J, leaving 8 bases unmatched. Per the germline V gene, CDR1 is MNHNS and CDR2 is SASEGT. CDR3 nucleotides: TGTGCCAGCCGTCTAGCGGGAGAGGTAAATGAGCAGTTCTTC. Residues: CASRLAGEVNEQFF.

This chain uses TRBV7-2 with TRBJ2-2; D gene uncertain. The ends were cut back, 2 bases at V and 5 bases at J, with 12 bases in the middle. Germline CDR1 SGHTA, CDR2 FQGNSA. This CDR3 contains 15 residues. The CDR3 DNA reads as TGTGCCAGCAGCTTAAATCGGCTGGGTACCGGGGAGCTGTTTTTT. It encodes CASSLNRLGTGELFF. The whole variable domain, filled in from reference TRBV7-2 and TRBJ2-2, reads GAGVSQSPSNKVTEKGKDVELRCDPISGHTALYWYRQSLGQGLEFLIYFQGNSAPDKSGLPSDRFSAERTGGSVSTLTIQRTQQEDSAVYLCASSLNRLGTGELFFGEGSRLTVL.

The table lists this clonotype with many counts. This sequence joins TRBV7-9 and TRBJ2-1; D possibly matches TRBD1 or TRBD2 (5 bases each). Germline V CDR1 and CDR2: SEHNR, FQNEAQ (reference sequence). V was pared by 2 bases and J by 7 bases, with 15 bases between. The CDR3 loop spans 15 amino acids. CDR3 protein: CASSLMTGTGNEQFF. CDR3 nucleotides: TGTGCCAGCAGCTTAATGACCGGGACGGGGAATGAGCAGTTCTTC. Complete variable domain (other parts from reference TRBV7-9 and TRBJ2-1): DTGVSQNPRHKITKRGQNVTFRCDPISEHNRLYWYRQTLGQGPEFLTYFQNEAQLEKSRLLSDRFSAERPKGSFSTLEIQRTEQGDSAMYLCASSLMTGTGNEQFFGPGTRLTVL.

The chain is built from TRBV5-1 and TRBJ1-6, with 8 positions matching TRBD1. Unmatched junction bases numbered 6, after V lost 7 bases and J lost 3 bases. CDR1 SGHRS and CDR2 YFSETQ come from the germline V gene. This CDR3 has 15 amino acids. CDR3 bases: TGCGCCAGCGTCGGGACAGGTCACTATAATTCACCCCTCCACTTT. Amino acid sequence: CASVGTGHYNSPLHF.

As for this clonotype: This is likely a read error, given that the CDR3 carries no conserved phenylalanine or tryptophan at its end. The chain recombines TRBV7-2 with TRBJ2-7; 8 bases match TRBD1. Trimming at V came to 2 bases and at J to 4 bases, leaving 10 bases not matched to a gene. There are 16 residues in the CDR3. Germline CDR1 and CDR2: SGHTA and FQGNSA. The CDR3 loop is CASSLTSGQGVYEQYL. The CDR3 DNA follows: TGTGCCAGCAGCTTAACCTCAGGACAGGGAGTATACGAGCAGTACCTC.

The CDR3 sequence: CASSSRGGRNTGELFF. CDR3 in DNA: TGTGCCAGCAGCTCTAGGGGCGGCCGCAACACCGGGGAGCTGTTTTTT. V and J are TRBV5-5 and TRBJ2-2; tentatively, D is TRBD1 (5 bases). Germline V gene lookup returns CDR1 SGHKS and CDR2 YYEKEE (reference sequence). CDR3 length: 16 amino acids. The V end was cut by 3 bases, the J end by 2 bases, with 14 bases between.

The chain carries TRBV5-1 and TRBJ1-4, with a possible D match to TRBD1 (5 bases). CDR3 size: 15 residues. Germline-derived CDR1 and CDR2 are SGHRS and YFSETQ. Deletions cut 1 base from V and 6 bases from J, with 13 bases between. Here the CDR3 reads CASSLFGTRDEKLFF. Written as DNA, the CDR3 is TGCGCCAGCAGCTTGTTCGGGACCAGGGATGAAAAACTGTTTTTT.

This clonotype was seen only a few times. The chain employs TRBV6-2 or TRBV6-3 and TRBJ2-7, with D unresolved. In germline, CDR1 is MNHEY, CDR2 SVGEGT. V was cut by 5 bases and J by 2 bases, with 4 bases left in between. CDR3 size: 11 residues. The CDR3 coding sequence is TGTGCCAGCAGTAGGCCCTACGAGCAGTACTTC. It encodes CASSRPYEQYF.

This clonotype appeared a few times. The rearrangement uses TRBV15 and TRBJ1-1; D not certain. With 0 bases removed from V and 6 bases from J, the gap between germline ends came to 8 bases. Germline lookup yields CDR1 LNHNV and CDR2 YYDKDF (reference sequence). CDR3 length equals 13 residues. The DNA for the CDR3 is TGTGCCACCAGCAGAGAACTTGTTTCTGAAGCTTTCTTT. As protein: CATSRELVSEAFF.

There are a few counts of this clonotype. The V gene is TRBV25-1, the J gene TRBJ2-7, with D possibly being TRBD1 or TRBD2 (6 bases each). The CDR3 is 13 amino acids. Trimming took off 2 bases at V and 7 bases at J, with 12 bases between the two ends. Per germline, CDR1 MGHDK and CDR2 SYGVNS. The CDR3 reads CASSEGGLGEQYF. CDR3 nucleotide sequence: TGTGCCAGCAGTGAAGGGGGGCTGGGGGAGCAGTACTTC.

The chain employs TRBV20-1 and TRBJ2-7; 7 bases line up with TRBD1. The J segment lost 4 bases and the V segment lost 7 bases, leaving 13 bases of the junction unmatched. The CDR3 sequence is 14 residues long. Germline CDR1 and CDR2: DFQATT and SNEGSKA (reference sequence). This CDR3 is CSDLSPTGSYEQYF. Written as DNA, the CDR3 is TGCAGTGACCTCAGCCCGACAGGGAGTTACGAGCAGTACTTC.

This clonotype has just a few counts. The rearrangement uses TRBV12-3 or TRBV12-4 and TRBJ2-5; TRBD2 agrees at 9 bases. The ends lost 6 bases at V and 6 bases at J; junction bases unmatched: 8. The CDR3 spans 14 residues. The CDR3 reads CASSKTSGPKTQYF. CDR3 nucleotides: TGTGCCAGCAGCAAGACTAGCGGCCCTAAGACCCAGTACTTC.

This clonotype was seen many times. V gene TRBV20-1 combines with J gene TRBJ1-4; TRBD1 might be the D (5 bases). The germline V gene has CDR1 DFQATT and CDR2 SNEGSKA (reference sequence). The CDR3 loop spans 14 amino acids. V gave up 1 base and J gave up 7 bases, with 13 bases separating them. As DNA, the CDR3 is TGCAGTGCTAGAGTCGGCAGGGAGGCTGAAAAACTGTTTTTT. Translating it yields CSARVGREAEKLFF.

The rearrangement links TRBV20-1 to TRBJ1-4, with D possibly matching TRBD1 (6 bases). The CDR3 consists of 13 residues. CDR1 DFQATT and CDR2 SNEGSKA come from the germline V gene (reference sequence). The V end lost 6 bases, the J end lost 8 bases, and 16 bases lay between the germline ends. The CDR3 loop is CSASRGAREKLFF. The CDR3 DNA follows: TGCAGTGCCTCCCGGGGGGCGCGGGAAAAACTGTTTTTT.

The CDR3 region has the DNA TGTGCCAGCAGAGGAACCAGCTACCCATTATACGAGCAGTACTTC. It yields the protein CASRGTSYPLYEQYF. The chain has TRBV2 and TRBJ2-7; D is unresolved. V was trimmed by 6 bases and J by 4 bases, leaving 19 bases between them. CDR1 SNHLY and CDR2 FYNNEI come from the germline V gene. This CDR3 has 15 residues.